This T cell receptor (beta chain) comes out of a study of CD4 and CD8 cells across lung adenocarcinoma regions (dated by TCRdb to about 2018). As for the study more broadly: Intratumor heterogeneity of the T cell receptor repertoire was examined by comparing tumor centers with tumor margins.

Patients with localized lung adenocarcinoma, a subtype of non-small cell lung cancer, were used as donors. Samples were obtained from the centers of localized lung adenocarcinomas. For TCR repertoire analysis, CD8+ T cells from tumor tissue were profiled apart from CD4+ T cells. Library construction relied on PCR. Reads for this sample came from a HiSeq X Ten. TCRdb reworked the public reads: Q25 trimming with fastp, MiXCR clone assembly, productive beta chains retained. Each CDR3 protein gets just one entry, which takes the most common genes and DNA from the rows behind it. The sample table contains around 18,000 distinct CDR3 sequences; only one count was recorded for more than 45% of them. Clones ranked in the top ten supply around 57% of the sample. The germline V gene yields MNHNS for CDR1 and SASEGT for CDR2. Reading from cysteine to phenylalanine, the CDR3 counts 14 amino acids. Solely the CDR3 DNA is kept, with 42 bases framed from the first base.

As to this clonotype: What this receptor recognizes is not known. One end of the junction fails to match germline, which may point to a read error.

The chain is assembled from TRBV6-1 and TRBJ2-3; the junction holds 7 bases that match TRBD2. What was sequenced was CD8+ T cells from the center of a lung tumor. Per the publication, the cell subset or site label means: tumor center region. The sequence came from a female donor with lung adenocarcinoma. The CD4 and CD8 labels of this study may be unreliable. The CDR3 protein: CAGSGGGRKDTQYF. DNA sequence: TGTGCCGGCAGTGGGGGGGGTCGCAAAGATACCCAGTATTTT.